Presented here are 7 T cell receptor beta chains from one specimen sequenced in a study of blood T cells in healthy people across ages. A second PCR of 7 to 11 cycles used a sample-barcoded 5' primer and a J-beta primer mix. From the 5' RACE reads, TCRdb called clonotypes with MiXCR, one entry per CDR3 protein. This sample carries 450,000 to 600,000 distinct CDR3 sequences, 27% of them seen once, and the ten largest clones take approximately 3.6%. These data are also associated with another study on T cells of mothers and their children.

Sequences were obtained from blood. These receptors all come from a boy between 2 and 10 years old in good health.

This clonotype was observed a handful of times. V is TRBV29-1 and J is TRBJ1-2; D possibly corresponds to TRBD1 (5 bases). CDR1 and CDR2 (germline): SQVTM, ANQGSEA. V was clipped by 6 bases and J by 5 bases, with 10 bases between them. The CDR3 has 11 residues. CDR3 sequence (DNA): TGCAGCGTAAGATGGGGGTATGGCTACACCTTC. This sequence encodes CSVRWGYGYTF.

This rearrangement joins TRBV4-1 to TRBJ1-5, with D perhaps TRBD1 (5 bases). The V gene lost 0 bases and the J gene lost 3 bases, with 12 bases spanning the gap. This CDR3 is built from 16 residues. Per germline, CDR1 MGHRA and CDR2 YSYEKL. The CDR3 protein is CASSQERDVYNQPQHF. The CDR3 DNA reads as TGCGCCAGCAGCCAAGAAAGGGACGTTTACAATCAGCCCCAGCATTTT.

The CDR3 coding sequence is TGCGCCAGCAGCCAGGGCCCCTCGGGAACCAAAAACATTCAGTACTTC. Translated, it gives CASSQGPSGTKNIQYF. This chain connects TRBV4-3 to TRBJ2-4; TRBD2 might be the D (5 bases). Germline V CDR1 and CDR2: LGHNA, YSLEER. This CDR3 region has 16 residues. V lost 3 bases and J lost 2, with 14 bases in between.

Concerning this clonotype itself: This may be a read error, as it is one base from a much larger clone. The rearrangement uses TRBV3-1 and TRBJ1-2, with D possibly TRBD1 on 6 matching bases. The CDR3 is 13 amino acids. CDR1 is LGHDT and CDR2 is YNNKEL in the germline V gene (reference sequence). CDR3 sequence reads: CASRIGGTYGFTF. DNA for the CDR3: TGTGCCAGCAGGATTGGGGGCACCTATGGCTTCACCTTC.

The gene calls are TRBV7-9 and TRBJ2-7, with 13 bases aligning to TRBD2. The closer fit of TRBJ2-1 to the DNA end suggests the J call may be wrong. From germline, CDR1 is SEHNR and CDR2 FQNEAQ (reference sequence). This CDR3 has 14 residues. This CDR3 reads CASSDGLAGDEQFF. As DNA, the CDR3 is TGTGCCAGCAGCGATGGACTAGCGGGAGACGAGCAGTTCTTC.

The table lists this clonotype with a few counts. The genes are TRBV12-5 and TRBJ2-7; TRBD2 matches at 9 bases. The germline gives CDR1 LGHNT, CDR2 FRNRAP. V trimming: 3 bases; J trimming: 9 bases; junction bases outside the gene matches: 6. This CDR3 is built from 13 residues. The CDR3 DNA follows: TGTGCTAGTGGTTTCGCGGGAGGGCCGGGGCAGTACTTC. Protein: CASGFAGGPGQYF.

The chain uses TRBV4-3 and TRBJ2-1; 7 bases align to TRBD2. The V gene end was trimmed by 0 bases and the J gene end by 2 bases; junction bases not matched to a gene: 4. The germline V gene has CDR1 LGHNA and CDR2 YSLEER. There are 16 residues in the CDR3. The CDR3, as DNA: TGCGCCAGCAGCCAAGAACCAGCGGGGACCTACAATGAGCAGTTCTTC. Amino acid sequence: CASSQEPAGTYNEQFF.